This entry lists 6 T cell receptor beta chains sequenced from one sample in a study of blood T cell repertoires in COVID-19. The method was immunoSEQ multiplex PCR; TCRdb's version includes in-frame clones alone and lacks a portion of them. The profile shows under 200,000 clones, roughly 86% of them singletons. Material: PBMCs or T cells enriched from blood (not recorded which). Receptor source: a man in his forties with acute COVID-19.

With regard to this clone: Other DNA sequences from this sample encode an identical CDR3 as well. The J gene is TRBJ1-5, the V gene TRBV29-1, with 11 positions matching TRBD1. There are 13 residues in the CDR3. Germline V gene sequence: CDR1 SQVTM, CDR2 ANQGSEA. The V and J ends lost 6 bases and 5 bases, in that order; junction bases with no gene match: 3. In DNA form, the CDR3 reads TGCAGCGTCGGACAGGGGGCAGATCAGCCCCAGCATTTT. It codes for CSVGQGADQPQHF.

Remarks on this clone: The same CDR3 arises from other DNA sequences in this sample as well. The rearrangement uses TRBV10-1 and TRBJ2-1, with D unresolved. This CDR3 has 13 amino acids. Trimming removed 5 bases at V and 0 bases at J, with 5 bases between. Germline CDR1 reads WNHNN; CDR2 reads SYGVQD (reference sequence). The CDR3 region is CASSLDSYNEQFF. The CDR3 region has the DNA TGCGCCAGCAGTCTAGACTCCTACAATGAGCAGTTCTTC.

This chain connects TRBV27 to TRBJ2-1, with 9 bases lining up with TRBD2. V shed 3 bases, J shed 6 bases, and the junction held 6 bases outside the gene matches. CDR3 length equals 15 residues. CDR1 and CDR2 from the germline V gene are MNHEY and SMNVEV (reference sequence). DNA of the CDR3: TGTGCCAGCAGTTTTCCTAGCGGGATTGGCAATGAGCAGTTCTTC. Amino acids: CASSFPSGIGNEQFF.

The rearrangement links TRBV5-1 to TRBJ1-1; D ambiguous. Trimming cost V 1 base and J 1 base, with 11 bases left between them. Per the germline V gene, CDR1 is SGHRS and CDR2 is YFSETQ. The CDR3 runs to 15 residues. The CDR3 nucleotides read TGCGCCAGCAGCTTGACGAGAATTCAGAACACTGAAGCTTTCTTT. Residues: CASSLTRIQNTEAFF.

This rearrangement joins TRBV9 to TRBJ2-7; D is uncertain. CDR1 is SGDLS, CDR2 YYNGEE, per germline. The CDR3 runs to 11 residues. Deletions cut 4 bases from V and 3 bases from J, with 5 bases between. The CDR3 sequence is CASSTSYEQYF. CDR3 sequence (DNA): TGTGCCAGCAGCACGAGCTACGAGCAGTACTTC.

This chain connects TRBV2 to TRBJ1-5, with a tentative D call TRBD1 (6 bases). The germline V gene has CDR1 SNHLY and CDR2 FYNNEI. V was cut by 6 bases and J by 1 base, with 13 bases left in between. The CDR3 covers 15 residues. This CDR3 reads CASRTGQLSNQPQHF. The CDR3 coding sequence is TGTGCCAGCAGGACCGGACAGCTAAGCAATCAGCCCCAGCATTTT.